This T cell receptor (beta chain) was obtained from a study of T cell responses to AZD1222 COVID-19 vaccine. Study-wide results and limits: Clonal diversity was possibly underestimated, and white British individuals and females predominated among donors.

Clones were sequenced by immunoSEQ multiplex PCR, and TCRdb holds only the in-frame ones, with some missing. Among over 150,000 clones, just over 90% were seen once, and the ten largest hold about 4%. Regarding this clone: Its matching antigen is unknown.

The germline V gene encodes CDR1 GTSNPN and CDR2 SVGIG (reference sequence). V was clipped by 2 bases and J by 1 base, with 8 bases between them. The CDR3 totals 13 residues. This sequence was found in an adult in good health. The sequences come from peripheral blood, collected on day 0 of MenACWY control vaccination. V gene TRBV30 combines with J gene TRBJ1-1, with D uncertain. The CDR3 DNA follows: TGTGCCTGGAGTATAATCAGGAACACTGAAGCTTTCTTT. Protein product: CAWSIIRNTEAFF.